Listed here are 13 T cell receptor beta chains from one sample, sequenced in a study of siplizumab effects on memory and regulatory T cells. The protocol was immunoSEQ multiplex PCR, while the TCRdb copy is restricted to in-frame clones and leaves out a portion. Among about 120,000 clones, about 94% were seen once, and the ten largest hold roughly 0.15%. Sequenced sample: non-Treg CD4+ T cells sorted from blood. Receptor source: a human donor in good health.

This clone has a single count. The V gene is TRBV4-1, the J gene TRBJ2-3; D perhaps matches TRBD1 (6 bases). Germline CDR1 and CDR2: MGHRA and YSYEKL. This CDR3 contains 18 residues. Deletions cut 4 bases from V and 1 base from J, with 21 bases between. CDR3 sequence (DNA): TGCGCCAGCAGCCCAGAACAGGGCGTGTGGGGTGGCACAGATACGCAGTATTTT. Protein: CASSPEQGVWGGTDTQYF.

J is TRBJ2-2 and V is TRBV19; the match to TRBD1 covers 9 bases. CDR1 LNHDA and CDR2 SQIVND come from the germline V gene (reference sequence). Losses at the gene ends were 6 bases for V and 5 bases for J; bases not matched to a gene: 10. The CDR3 length is 16 residues. CDR3 nucleotide sequence: TGTGCCAGTAGGGGTCCGGGACAGGGAGCAACCGGGGAGCTGTTTTTT. It codes for CASRGPGQGATGELFF.

The chain links TRBV6-5 to TRBJ2-2, with D hard to call. V gave up 6 bases and J gave up 8 bases, with 7 bases separating them. CDR3 length equals 11 residues. Germline CDR1 MNHEY, CDR2 SVGAGI. CDR3 nucleotide sequence: TGTGCCAGCAGCGCCTGGGGGGAGCTGTTTTTT. It translates to CASSAWGELFF.

This clone was counted a single time. V and J are TRBV28 and TRBJ2-2, with D hard to call. CDR1 is MDHEN, CDR2 SYDVKM, per germline. CDR3 length: 14 amino acids. V lost 6 bases to trimming and J lost 0 bases, with 8 bases between them. The CDR3 loop reads CASRTVSNTGELFF. CDR3 DNA sequence: TGTGCCAGCAGGACCGTCTCGAACACCGGGGAGCTGTTTTTT.

The chain couples TRBV20-1 to TRBJ1-1, with D unclear. CDR3 length equals 11 residues. CDR1 and CDR2 (germline): DFQATT, SNEGSKA (reference sequence). V dropped 5 bases and J dropped 6 bases, with 10 bases sitting between them. CDR3 sequence reads: CSAPRTAEAFF. The CDR3 DNA sequence: TGCAGTGCTCCTCGGACGGCTGAAGCTTTCTTT.

The chain links TRBV19 to TRBJ1-4; 10 positions match TRBD1. The CDR3 has 16 residues. Germline V gene sequence: CDR1 LNHDA, CDR2 SQIVND (reference sequence). J was trimmed by 7 bases and V by 5 bases; bases with no gene match: 10. Written as DNA, the CDR3 is TGTGCCAGTAGTGACCCACGTCGACAGGGGGCTGAAAAACTGTTTTTT. It specifies CASSDPRRQGAEKLFF. Full variable domain (missing parts from reference TRBV19 and TRBJ1-4): DGGITQSPKYLFRKEGQNVTLSCEQNLNHDAMYWYRQDPGQGLRLIYYSQIVNDFQKGDIAEGYSVSREKKESFPLTVTSAQKNPTAFYLCASSDPRRQGAEKLFFGSGTQLSVL.

The chain employs TRBV25-1 and TRBJ2-1; 13 nucleotides agree with TRBD2. The trim removed 3 bases at V and 8 bases at J, leaving 4 bases unmatched. This CDR3 is built from 15 residues. CDR1 and CDR2 from the germline V gene are MGHDK and SYGVNS. CDR3 residues: CASSEGGLAGYEQFF. DNA for the CDR3: TGTGCCAGCAGTGAGGGGGGACTAGCGGGGTATGAGCAGTTCTTC.

The V call is TRBV9, the J call TRBJ1-3, with D possibly being TRBD1 (6 bases). The CDR3 has 17 residues. From germline, CDR1 is SGDLS and CDR2 YYNGEE. V was trimmed by 4 bases and J by 0 bases, leaving 17 bases between them. Here the CDR3 DNA reads TGTGCCAGCAGCCGCCAAGCCCAGGGGCCCTCTGGAAACACCATATATTTT. The encoded protein is CASSRQAQGPSGNTIYF.

This chain connects TRBV7-2 to TRBJ2-5, with 8 bases lining up with TRBD1. The CDR3 runs 15 residues. Germline lookup yields CDR1 SGHTA and CDR2 FQGNSA. After removal of 4 bases from V and 5 bases from J, the junction contained 9 bases not matched to a gene. The CDR3 is CASSSQGAGGETQYF. The DNA of the CDR3 is TGTGCCAGCAGCTCCCAGGGGGCTGGGGGGGAGACCCAGTACTTC.

The chain combines TRBV6-1 with TRBJ1-5, with a weak D call TRBD1 (5 bases). Looked up from germline, CDR1 is MNHNS and CDR2 is SASEGT. V lost 7 bases, J lost 9 bases, and 10 bases lay in between. The CDR3 sequence is 11 residues long. Written as DNA, the CDR3 is TGTGCCAGCAAGTTGGGACCGCCCCAGCATTTT. This gives the protein CASKLGPPQHF.

The chain uses TRBV28 and TRBJ1-2, with 7 positions matching TRBD1. J gave up 4 bases and V 6 bases, and 5 bases lay outside the gene matches. CDR1 and CDR2 (germline): MDHEN, SYDVKM. The CDR3 is 13 residues long. CDR3 in amino acids: CASRGGQLYGYTF. In nucleotides, the CDR3 is TGTGCCAGCAGGGGGGGACAGCTCTATGGCTACACCTTC.

This chain joins TRBV5-5 and TRBJ1-1; D is uncertain. Trimming took 0 bases from V and 4 from J, leaving 10 bases between them. The CDR3 extends over 14 amino acids. The germline gives CDR1 SGHKS, CDR2 YYEKEE (reference sequence). CDR3 loop: CASSLVTVSTEAFF. The CDR3 DNA sequence: TGTGCCAGCAGCTTGGTAACAGTGAGCACTGAAGCTTTCTTT. The entire variable domain, with the rest obtained from reference TRBV5-5 and TRBJ1-1, is as follows: DAGVTQSPTHLIKTRGQQVTLRCSPISGHKSVSWYQQVLGQGPQFIFQYYEKEERGRGNFPDRFSARQFPNYSSELNVNALLLGDSALYLCASSLVTVSTEAFFGQGTRLTVV.

The CDR3 here is CASSKRGVNTDTQYF. The CDR3, as DNA: TGTGCCAGCAGCAAGCGGGGGGTCAACACAGATACGCAGTATTTT. J is TRBJ2-3 and V is TRBV21-1; the D call TRBD2 from the table was never checked on the DNA. TRBV21-1 is a pseudogene segment. The CDR3 has 15 residues.